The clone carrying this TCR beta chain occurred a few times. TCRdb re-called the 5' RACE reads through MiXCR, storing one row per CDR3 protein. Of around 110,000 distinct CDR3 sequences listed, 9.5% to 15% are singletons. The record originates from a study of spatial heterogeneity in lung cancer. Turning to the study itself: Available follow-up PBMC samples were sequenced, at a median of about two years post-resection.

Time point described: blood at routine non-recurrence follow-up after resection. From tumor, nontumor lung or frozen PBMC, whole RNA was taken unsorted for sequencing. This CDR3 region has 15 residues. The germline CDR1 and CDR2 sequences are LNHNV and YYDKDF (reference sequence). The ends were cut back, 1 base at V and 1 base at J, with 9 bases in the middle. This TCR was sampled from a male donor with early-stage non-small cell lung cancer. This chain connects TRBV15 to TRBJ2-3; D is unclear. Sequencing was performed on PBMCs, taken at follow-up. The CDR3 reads CATSRVGSRTDTQYF. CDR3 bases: TGTGCCACCAGCAGAGTAGGTAGCCGCACAGATACGCAGTATTTT.